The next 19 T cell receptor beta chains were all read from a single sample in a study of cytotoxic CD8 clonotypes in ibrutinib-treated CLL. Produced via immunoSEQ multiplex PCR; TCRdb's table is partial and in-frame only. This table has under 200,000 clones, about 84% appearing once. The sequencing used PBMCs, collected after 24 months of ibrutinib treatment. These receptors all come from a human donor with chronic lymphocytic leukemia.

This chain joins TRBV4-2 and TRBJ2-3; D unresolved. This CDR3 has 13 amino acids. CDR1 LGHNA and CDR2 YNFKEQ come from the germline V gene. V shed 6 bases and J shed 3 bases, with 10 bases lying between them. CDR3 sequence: CASRGIETDTQYF. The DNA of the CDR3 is TGTGCCAGCAGGGGAATTGAGACAGATACGCAGTATTTT.

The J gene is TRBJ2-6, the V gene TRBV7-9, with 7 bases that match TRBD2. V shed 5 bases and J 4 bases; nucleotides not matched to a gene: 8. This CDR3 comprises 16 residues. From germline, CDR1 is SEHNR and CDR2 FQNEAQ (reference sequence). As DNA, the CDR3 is TGTGCCAGCAGCCCCTTCCGGGGGGTAGGGGCCAACGTCCTGACTTTC. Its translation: CASSPFRGVGANVLTF.

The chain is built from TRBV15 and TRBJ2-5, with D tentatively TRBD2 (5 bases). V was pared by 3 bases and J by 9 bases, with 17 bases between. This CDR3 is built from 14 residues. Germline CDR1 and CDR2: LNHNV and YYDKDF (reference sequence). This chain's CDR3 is CATSSGPGVGAQYF. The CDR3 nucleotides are TGTGCCACCAGCAGTGGACCGGGCGTGGGAGCCCAGTACTTC.

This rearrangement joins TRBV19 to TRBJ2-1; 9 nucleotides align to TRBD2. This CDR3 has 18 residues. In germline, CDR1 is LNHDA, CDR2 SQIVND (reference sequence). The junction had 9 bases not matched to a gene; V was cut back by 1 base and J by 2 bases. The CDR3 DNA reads TGTGCCAGTAGTATAGTGCACCATATAGCGGGGGCCTACAATGAGCAGTTCTTC. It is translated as CASSIVHHIAGAYNEQFF.

The CDR3 reads CASRKAGEQFF. CDR3 bases: TGTGCCAGCCGAAAGGCGGGTGAGCAGTTCTTC. This chain links TRBV7-2 with TRBJ2-1, with D possibly TRBD2 on 5 matching bases. Trimming removed 8 bases at V and 9 bases at J, with 11 bases between. The length of the CDR3 is 11 residues. CDR1 SGHTA and CDR2 FQGNSA come from the germline V gene.

The CDR3 region is CASSLGLAGGLTETQYF. The CDR3 region has the DNA TGTGCCAGCAGCTTAGGATTAGCGGGGGGGCTAACGGAGACCCAGTACTTC. The J gene is TRBJ2-5, the V gene TRBV11-2, with TRBD2 identical over 11 bases. CDR3 length: 17 amino acids. The V segment lost 1 base and the J segment 5 bases; nucleotides outside the gene matches: 9. Germline CDR1 is SGHAT and CDR2 is FQNNGV.

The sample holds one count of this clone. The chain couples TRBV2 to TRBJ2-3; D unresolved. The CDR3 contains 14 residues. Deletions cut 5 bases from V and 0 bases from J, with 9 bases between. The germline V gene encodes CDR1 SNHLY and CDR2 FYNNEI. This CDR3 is CASSPRLSTDTQYF. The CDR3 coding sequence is TGTGCCAGCAGTCCTCGACTGAGCACAGATACGCAGTATTTT.

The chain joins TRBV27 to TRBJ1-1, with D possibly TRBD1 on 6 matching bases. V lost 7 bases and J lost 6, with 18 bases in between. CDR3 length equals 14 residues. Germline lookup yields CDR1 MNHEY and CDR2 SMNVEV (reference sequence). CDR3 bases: TGTGCCAGCAACCCCGGGACACCGGTTTCTGAAGCTTTCTTT. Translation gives CASNPGTPVSEAFF.

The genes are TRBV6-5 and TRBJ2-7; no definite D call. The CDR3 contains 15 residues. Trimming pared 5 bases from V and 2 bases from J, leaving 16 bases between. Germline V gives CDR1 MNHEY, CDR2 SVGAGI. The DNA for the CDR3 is TGTGCCAGCAGTCCGCAGATATACTCGGCCTACGAGCAGTACTTC. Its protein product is CASSPQIYSAYEQYF.

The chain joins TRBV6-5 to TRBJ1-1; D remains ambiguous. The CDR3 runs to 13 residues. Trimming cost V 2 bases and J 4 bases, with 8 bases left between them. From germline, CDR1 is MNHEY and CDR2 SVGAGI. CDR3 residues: CASSYRYGTEAFF. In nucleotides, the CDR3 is TGTGCCAGCAGTTACAGGTACGGCACTGAAGCTTTCTTT.

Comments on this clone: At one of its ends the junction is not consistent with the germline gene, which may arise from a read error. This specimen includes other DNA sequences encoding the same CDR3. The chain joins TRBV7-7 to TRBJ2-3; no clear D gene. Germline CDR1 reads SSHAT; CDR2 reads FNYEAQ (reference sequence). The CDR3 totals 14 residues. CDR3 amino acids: CASSLGDLTDTQYF. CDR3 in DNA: TGTGCTAGCAGCTTAGGCGACCTCACAGATACGCAGTATTTT.

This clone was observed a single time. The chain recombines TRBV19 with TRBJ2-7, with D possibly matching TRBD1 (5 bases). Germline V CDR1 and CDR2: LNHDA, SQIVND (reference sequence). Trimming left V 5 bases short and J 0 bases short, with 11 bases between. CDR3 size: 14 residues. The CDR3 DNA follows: TGTGCCAGTAGTCCCCGACAGAGCTCCTACGAGCAGTACTTC. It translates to CASSPRQSSYEQYF.

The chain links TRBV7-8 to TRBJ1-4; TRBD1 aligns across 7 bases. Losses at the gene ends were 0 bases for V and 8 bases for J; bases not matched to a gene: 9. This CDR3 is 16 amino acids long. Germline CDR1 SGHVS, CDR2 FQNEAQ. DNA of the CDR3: TGTGCCAGCAGCTTAGCTTGGACAGGAGGTGGAGAAAAACTGTTTTTT. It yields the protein CASSLAWTGGGEKLFF.

The CDR3 here is CASSLVGRGEVQYF. The CDR3 coding sequence is TGTGCCAGCAGCTTGGTTGGGCGCGGGGAGGTGCAGTACTTC. The V gene is TRBV5-4, the J gene TRBJ2-7; a weak D match, TRBD2 (6 bases). Per germline, CDR1 SGHNT and CDR2 YYREEE (reference sequence). The CDR3 is made up of 14 amino acids. V was cut by 0 bases and J by 9 bases, with 16 bases left in between.

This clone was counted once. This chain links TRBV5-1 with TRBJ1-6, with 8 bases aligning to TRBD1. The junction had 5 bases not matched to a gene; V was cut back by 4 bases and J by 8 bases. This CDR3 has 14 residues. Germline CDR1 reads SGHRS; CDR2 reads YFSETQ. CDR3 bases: TGCGCCAGCAGCCCGGGACAGGCTTATTCACCCCTCCACTTT. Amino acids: CASSPGQAYSPLHF. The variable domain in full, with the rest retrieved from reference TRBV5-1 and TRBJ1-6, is KAGVTQTPRYLIKTRGQQVTLSCSPISGHRSVSWYQQTPGQGLQFLFEYFSETQRNKGNFPGRFSGRQFSNSRSEMNVSTLELGDSALYLCASSPGQAYSPLHFGNGTRLTVT.

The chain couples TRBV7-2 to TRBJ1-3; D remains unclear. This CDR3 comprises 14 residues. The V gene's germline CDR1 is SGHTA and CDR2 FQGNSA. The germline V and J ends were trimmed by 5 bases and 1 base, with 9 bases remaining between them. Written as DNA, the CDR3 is TGTGCCAGCAGCCGTCGGGTGTCTGGAAACACCATATATTTT. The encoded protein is CASSRRVSGNTIYF. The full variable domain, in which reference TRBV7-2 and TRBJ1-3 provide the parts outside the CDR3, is GAGVSQSPSNKVTEKGKDVELRCDPISGHTALYWYRQSLGQGLEFLIYFQGNSAPDKSGLPSDRFSAERTGGSVSTLTIQRTQQEDSAVYLCASSRRVSGNTIYFGEGSWLTVV.

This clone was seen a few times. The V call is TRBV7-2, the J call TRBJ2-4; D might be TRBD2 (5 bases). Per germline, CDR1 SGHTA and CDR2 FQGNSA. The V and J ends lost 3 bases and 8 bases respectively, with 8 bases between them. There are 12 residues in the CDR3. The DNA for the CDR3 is TGTGCCAGCAGCTTCGAGGGTGACATTCAGTACTTC. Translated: CASSFEGDIQYF.

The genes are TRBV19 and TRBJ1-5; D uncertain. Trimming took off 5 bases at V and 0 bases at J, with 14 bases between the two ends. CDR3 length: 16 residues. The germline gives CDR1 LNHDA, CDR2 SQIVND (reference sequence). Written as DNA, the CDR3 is TGTGCCAGTAGTCCGGACGGAGGCCTTAGCAATCAGCCCCAGCATTTT. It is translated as CASSPDGGLSNQPQHF.

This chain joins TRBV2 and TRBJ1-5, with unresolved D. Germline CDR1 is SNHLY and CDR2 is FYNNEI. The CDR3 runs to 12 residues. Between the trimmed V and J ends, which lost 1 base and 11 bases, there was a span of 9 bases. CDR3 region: CASSEVGPAQHF. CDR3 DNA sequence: TGTGCCAGCAGTGAAGTCGGCCCGGCCCAGCATTTT. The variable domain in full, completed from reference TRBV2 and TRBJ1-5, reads EPEVTQTPSHQVTQMGQEVILRCVPISNHLYFYWYRQILGQKVEFLVSFYNNEISEKSEIFDDQFSVERPDGSNFTLKIRSTKLEDSAMYFCASSEVGPAQHFGDGTRLSIL.